The present entry profiles one TCR beta chain with its context. Primers for the PCR totalled 60 Vbeta and 13 Jbeta. Profiling relied on immunoSEQ multiplex PCR, and the TCRdb table lists in-frame clones only, not all of them. The table shows about 190,000 clones, with less than 90% occurring only once. Germline CDR1 reads SQVTM; CDR2 reads ANQGSEA. The CDR3 consists of 16 residues. The junction had 7 bases not matched to a gene; V was cut back by 5 bases and J by 0 bases. The sample comes from a study of cytomegalovirus exposure and HLA in healthy donors. The sample was PBMCs. J is TRBJ2-1 and V is TRBV29-1; 10 bases are a match to TRBD2. The clonotype originates from a woman younger than 45 in good health and CMV-seronegative. The CDR3 here is CSVPASGGSSYNEQFF. CDR3 DNA: TGCAGCGTTCCTGCTAGCGGGGGAAGCTCCTACAATGAGCAGTTCTTC.